The 12 T cell receptor beta chains below were found in one sample sequenced in a study of blood T cell repertoires in COVID-19. Profiling relied on immunoSEQ multiplex PCR, and the TCRdb table lists in-frame clones only, not all of them. The sample consists of about 160,000 clones, over 90% of them appearing once. Input material: peripheral blood. The receptors stem from a woman in her fifties or sixties with COVID-19, enrolled during active disease.

This chain links TRBV30 with TRBJ1-2; possibly TRBD1 for D (5 bases). The V end lost 2 bases, the J end lost 8 bases, and 9 bases lay between the germline ends. Germline V gives CDR1 GTSNPN, CDR2 SVGIG (reference sequence). The length of the CDR3 is 11 residues. The CDR3 nucleotides read TGTGCCTGGAGTATCCAGGGCGGCTACACCTTC. This gives the protein CAWSIQGGYTF.

This clone was counted a single time. The genes are TRBV11-2 and TRBJ1-2; a weak D match, TRBD1 (6 bases). Germline loops: CDR1 SGHAT, CDR2 FQNNGV. Trimming pared 5 bases from V and 6 bases from J, leaving 19 bases between. The CDR3 runs to 15 residues. CDR3 DNA: TGTGCCAGCAGCAAACAGGGATTGGCTGGGAATGGCTACACCTTC. Translating gives CASSKQGLAGNGYTF.

The chain joins TRBV19 to TRBJ2-3, with TRBD1 identical over 8 bases. The trim removed 2 bases at V and 4 bases at J, leaving 2 bases unmatched. Germline V gene lookup returns CDR1 LNHDA and CDR2 SQIVND (reference sequence). The CDR3 covers 14 residues. This chain's CDR3 is CASSIQGAADTQYF. For the CDR3, the DNA is TGTGCCAGTAGTATACAGGGGGCGGCAGATACGCAGTATTTT.

J is TRBJ1-2 and V is TRBV4-1; D unresolved. The CDR3 runs to 13 residues. Germline CDR1 is MGHRA and CDR2 is YSYEKL. The ends were cut back, 3 bases at V and 7 bases at J, with 12 bases in the middle. As DNA, the CDR3 is TGCGCCAGCAGCCAGGCGGGGATTGGTGGCTACACCTTC. It translates to CASSQAGIGGYTF.

This sequence joins TRBV6-2 or TRBV6-3 and TRBJ2-1; perhaps TRBD2 as D (5 bases). The CDR3 extends over 13 amino acids. Germline-derived CDR1 and CDR2 are MNHEY and SVGEGT. V was pared by 5 bases and J by 3 bases, with 8 bases between. The DNA of the CDR3 is TGTGCCAGCAGTGGACTGAACTACAATGAGCAGTTCTTC. Its translation: CASSGLNYNEQFF.

The chain is built from TRBV15 and TRBJ1-4, with D perhaps TRBD1 (5 bases). V was pared by 1 base and J by 11 bases, with 8 bases between. Germline V CDR1 and CDR2: LNHNV, YYDKDF (reference sequence). The CDR3 extends over 12 amino acids. Written as DNA, the CDR3 is TGTGCCACCAGCAGAGGGGGGGGGAAACTGTTTTTT. It yields the protein CATSRGGGKLFF.

The chain has TRBV6-5 and TRBJ2-7; tentative D call: TRBD1 (5 bases). The CDR3 length is 13 residues. Germline CDR1 is MNHEY and CDR2 is SVGAGI. V was clipped by 6 bases and J by 1 base, with 10 bases between them. The CDR3: CASSLQGSYEQYF. The CDR3 bases are TGTGCCAGCAGCCTGCAGGGATCCTACGAGCAGTACTTC.

The gene calls are TRBV6-2 or TRBV6-3 and TRBJ2-7, with 7 bases identical to TRBD1. V trimming: 4 bases; J trimming: 3 bases; junction bases outside the gene matches: 6. Germline V gives CDR1 MNHEY, CDR2 SVGEGT. The CDR3 spans 14 residues. CDR3 residues: CASSLLGGRYEQYF. CDR3 bases: TGTGCCAGCAGTTTGTTAGGGGGCCGCTACGAGCAGTACTTC.

The V call is TRBV24-1, the J call TRBJ1-2, with D perhaps matching TRBD1 (6 bases). V was trimmed by 11 bases and J by 5 bases, leaving 17 bases between them. Germline V gene data show CDR1 as KGHDR and CDR2 as SFDVKD. This CDR3 has 13 residues. The chain's CDR3 is CARAQEGGYGYTF. The CDR3 coding sequence is TGTGCCAGAGCTCAAGAAGGGGGTTATGGCTACACCTTC.

V is TRBV25-1 and J is TRBJ1-1; a weak D match, TRBD1 (5 bases). CDR1 and CDR2 from the germline V gene are MGHDK and SYGVNS. The V and J ends lost 3 bases and 1 base respectively, with 15 bases between them. This CDR3 contains 16 residues. The CDR3 DNA sequence: TGTGCCAGCAGTGATCCGGGCGGGACCGCGAACACTGAAGCTTTCTTT. As protein: CASSDPGGTANTEAFF. Full variable domain (rest looked up from reference TRBV25-1 and TRBJ1-1): EADIYQTPRYLVIGTGKKITLECSQTMGHDKMYWYQQDPGMELHLIHYSYGVNSTEKGDLSSESTVSRIRTEHFPLTLESARPSHTSQYLCASSDPGGTANTEAFFGQGTRLTVV.

The J gene is TRBJ2-3, the V gene TRBV7-2; D not resolved. This CDR3 is built from 12 residues. The germline V gene encodes CDR1 SGHTA and CDR2 FQGNSA. The germline V and J ends were trimmed by 1 base and 10 bases, with 9 bases remaining between them. The CDR3 here is CASSLVSRSQYF. CDR3 DNA sequence: TGTGCCAGCAGCTTAGTGTCCCGGTCGCAGTATTTT.

This rearrangement joins TRBV7-9 to TRBJ1-1, with D perhaps matching TRBD1 (5 bases). Trimming left V 5 bases short and J 2 bases short, with 12 bases between. The CDR3 loop spans 14 amino acids. Germline CDR1 and CDR2: SEHNR and FQNEAQ (reference sequence). CDR3 DNA: TGTGCCAGCAGCCCGAGGACACCTAACACTGAAGCTTTCTTT. Protein sequence: CASSPRTPNTEAFF.